This T cell receptor beta chain was sequenced in a study of blood T cell repertoires in COVID-19. Study details: Acute and convalescent COVID-19 samples came from the United States, Italy and Spain. PBMCs, B-cell-depleted T cells, or T cells provided the cDNA or gDNA that made up the material.

Germline CDR1 SGHRS, CDR2 YFSETQ. The CDR3 runs to 15 residues. V shed 0 bases and J 2 bases; nucleotides not matched to a gene: 4. Original processing methods: Using reference gene primer amplification, nucleated cell counts were estimated. The method was immunoSEQ multiplex PCR; TCRdb's version includes in-frame clones alone and lacks a portion of them. D and trimming were read from the DNA, whereas the V and J calls and clone size are those reported in that table. Altogether about 180,000 clones are present, around 80% being singletons, with the ten largest covering 8% to 9.5%. Concerning this clone: The sample holds other DNA sequences that translate to the same CDR3.

Sequencing was carried out using peripheral blood. This chain links TRBV5-1 with TRBJ2-7; 8 bases fit TRBD2. The origin of this receptor is a woman in her 70s with acute or convalescent COVID-19. The CDR3 DNA reads TGCGCCAGCAGCTTGGCCACTAGCGGTCCCTACGAGCAGTACTTC. Amino acids: CASSLATSGPYEQYF.